The 9 T cell receptor beta chains reported below all come from one sample, sequenced in a study. Amplification of TRBV12-4/TRBJ1-2 clonotypes used adaptor-ligated barcode primers. TCRdb called the multiplex PCR reads again in MiXCR, with one record for every CDR3 protein. The data show 350 to 600 distinct CDR3 sequences, 5.5% to 8% seen once. The source material was naive CD4+ T cells sorted from blood. The subset: naive CD4+ T cells, CD4+CD45RA+CD25-. These receptors all stem from a female donor with breast cancer.

The CDR3 reads CASSKGQNYGYTF. CDR3 nucleotide sequence: TGTGCCAGCAGCAAGGGACAGAACTATGGCTACACCTTC. This chain joins TRBV12-3 or TRBV12-4 and TRBJ1-2; 7 bases are a match to TRBD1. V lost 6 bases to trimming and J lost 2 bases; unmatched junction nucleotides: 3. The CDR3 has 13 amino acids.

This chain joins TRBV12-3 or TRBV12-4 and TRBJ1-2; D is unresolved. The CDR3 length is 16 residues. Trimming removed 2 bases at V and 4 bases at J, with 17 bases between. As DNA, the CDR3 is TGTGCCAGCAGTTTAAAGTTCAGCACCGGGATCTATGGCTACACCTTC. Amino acid sequence: CASSLKFSTGIYGYTF.

The gene calls are TRBV12-3 or TRBV12-4 and TRBJ1-2, with D possibly TRBD1 on 5 matching bases. The CDR3 totals 13 residues. The V end lost 6 bases, the J end lost 2 bases, and 10 bases lay between the germline ends. CDR3 DNA sequence: TGTGCCAGCAGCAAGACAGAAAACTATGGCTACACCTTC. Amino acids: CASSKTENYGYTF.

By proportion, this clonotype is medium-sized (0.01 to 0.1%). This sequence joins TRBV12-3 or TRBV12-4 and TRBJ1-2; TRBD1 matches at 8 bases. The CDR3 extends over 17 amino acids. J was trimmed by 7 bases and V by 5 bases; bases with no gene match: 18. The CDR3 here is CASSRALGQGGRGGYTF. As DNA, the CDR3 is TGTGCCAGCAGTCGCGCCCTAGGACAGGGAGGAAGAGGTGGCTACACCTTC.

This clonotype was detected many times. The chain has TRBV12-3 or TRBV12-4 and TRBJ1-2; possibly TRBD1 for D (5 bases). CDR3 size: 13 residues. The V end was cut by 5 bases, the J end by 7 bases, with 14 bases between. This CDR3 reads CASSTGLQGGYTF. For the CDR3, the DNA is TGTGCCAGCAGTACGGGACTTCAAGGTGGCTACACCTTC.

By proportion, this clonotype is medium-sized. The chain recombines TRBV12-3 or TRBV12-4 with TRBJ1-2, with no clear D. CDR3 length: 14 residues. V was clipped by 5 bases and J by 4 bases, with 14 bases between them. CDR3: CASSVRSSSYGYTF. In nucleotides, the CDR3 is TGTGCCAGCAGTGTCCGTTCTAGTTCCTATGGCTACACCTTC.

This clonotype is labeled large. J is TRBJ1-2 and V is TRBV12-3 or TRBV12-4; D perhaps matches TRBD1 (6 bases). CDR3 length equals 14 residues. The V and J ends lost 3 bases and 4 bases respectively, with 12 bases between them. CDR3 residues: CASSFQGQPYGYTF. The CDR3 DNA reads TGTGCCAGCAGTTTTCAGGGGCAACCCTATGGCTACACCTTC.

This clonotype is deemed large (0.1 to 1%). The chain employs TRBV12-3 or TRBV12-4 and TRBJ1-2, with D unclear. The CDR3 spans 15 residues. V was clipped by 5 bases and J by 1 base, with 14 bases between them. CDR3 DNA sequence: TGTGCCAGCAGTGGAGGGAACCGGGGTAACTATGGCTACACCTTC. Translation gives CASSGGNRGNYGYTF.

This clonotype is large within its sample. The V call is TRBV12-3 or TRBV12-4, the J call TRBJ1-2; D not resolved. Between the trimmed V and J ends, which lost 3 bases and 2 bases, there was a span of 7 bases. The CDR3 sequence is 13 residues long. As DNA, the CDR3 is TGTGCCAGCAGTTTGGTGGGAAACTATGGCTACACCTTC. As protein: CASSLVGNYGYTF.